This T cell receptor (beta chain) was sequenced in a study of shared clonotypes between healthy human individuals. Looking at the study overall: CD4 naive and memory got three plates each, CD8 naive two, CD8 memory one. Study results and caveats: The generation probabilities recorded for non-shared clonotypes fell below those of clonotypes shared by all four donors. Across a few donors, naive CD4 shared roughly 5%, naive CD8 about 3.2%, memory CD4 about 2.4%, memory CD8 0.4% to 0.5%.

The method was immunoSEQ multiplex PCR; TCRdb's version includes in-frame clones alone and lacks a portion of them. The table shows about 550,000 clones, with roughly 95% occurring only once. Regarding this clone: Its matching antigen is unknown. This CDR3 is also generated by other DNA sequences in the sample.

Germline V gives CDR1 SGDLS, CDR2 YYNGEE. V gave up 0 bases and J gave up 2 bases, with 6 bases separating them. The CDR3 runs 14 residues. Positive CCR7 selection of CD45RO-negative cells yielded the naive CD8 cells, and terminally differentiated effector memory CD45RA+ cells were excluded. Sequencing input: naive CD8+ T cells sorted from blood. This chain joins TRBV9 and TRBJ2-4; D gene ambiguous. This receptor was taken from a woman under 40 in good health. For the CDR3, the DNA is TGTGCCAGCAGCGTAGGGGGATCCAAAAACATTCAGTACTTC. Its protein product is CASSVGGSKNIQYF.